This T cell receptor beta chain appears in the sequencing data of a study of blood T cell repertoires in COVID-19. As for the study in general: Nucleic acid was either cDNA or gDNA, and it came from T cells, B-cell-depleted T cells, or PBMCs.

TCRdb keeps only in-frame clones here, not all; method: immunoSEQ multiplex PCR. The profile shows approximately 170,000 clones, roughly 84% of them singletons. The source of this sequence is a woman older than 75 with active or convalescent COVID-19. The sample consisted of peripheral blood.

The CDR3 reads CASSPTSGGTGELFF. Here the CDR3 DNA reads TGTGCCAGCAGTCCGACTAGCGGGGGGACCGGGGAGCTGTTTTTT. This sequence joins TRBV11-2 and TRBJ2-2; TRBD2 aligns across 13 bases. Looked up from germline, CDR1 is SGHAT and CDR2 is FQNNGV. The CDR3 sequence is 15 residues long. J gave up 5 bases and V 6 bases, and 3 bases lay outside the gene matches. The full variable domain, rest sourced from reference TRBV11-2 and TRBJ2-2, is EAGVAQSPRYKIIEKRQSVAFWCNPISGHATLYWYQQILGQGPKLLIQFQNNGVVDDSQLPKDRFSAERLKGVDSTLKIQPAKLEDSAVYLCASSPTSGGTGELFFGEGSRLTVL.